This T cell receptor beta chain is from a study of shared clonotypes between healthy human individuals. Findings and limits, study-wide: A generally larger estimated richness was seen in naive subsets than in memory subsets. Genetic and exposure-history diversity was limited by the few donors. The four-donor shared clonotypes exceeded non-shared clonotypes in generation probability, with non-shared ones scoring lower.

The germline gives CDR1 MNHEY, CDR2 SMNVEV (reference sequence). With V trimmed by 5 bases and J by 1 base, 4 bases remained unmatched. The CDR3 sequence is 17 residues long. The table came from immunoSEQ multiplex PCR; TCRdb's copy has only in-frame clones and leaves some out. Counted here are 850,000 to 1,200,000 clones, about 70% occurring once; the ten biggest clones make up roughly 1.5%. CD4+ cells yielded CD45RA+ naive and CD45RA-negative memory subsets. Worth noting for this clone: Its specificity is not known.

Source material: memory CD4+ T cells sorted from blood. Indicated subset: CD45RA-negative fraction. The chain carries TRBV27 and TRBJ2-6, with TRBD1 matching over 11 bases. The TCR sequence derives from a man in his late teens or twenties in good health. The CDR3 reads CASSTGTGGSGANVLTF. CDR3 nucleotide sequence: TGTGCCAGCAGTACTGGGACAGGGGGTTCTGGGGCCAACGTCCTGACTTTC.